The 25 T cell receptor beta chains below come from one sample, sequenced in a study of T-cell reconstitution after alpha-beta-depleted transplantation in children. TCRbeta library construction was performed incorporating unique molecular identifiers. A single record per CDR3 protein comes from TCRdb applying MiXCR to the PCR reads. The sample consists of around 300,000 distinct CDR3 sequences, 11% of them appearing once. Source: peripheral blood, taken 180 days after TCRalphabeta/CD19-depleted stem cell transplant. These receptors were obtained from a male patient between 2 and 15 years old who had a stem cell transplant for chronic granulomatous disease, so the T cells may come from the graft donor.

The sample holds many counts of this clonotype. In DNA, the CDR3 is TGTGCCAGCAGCCAAGATGAACAGGGCCCGAGGGAGACCCAGTACTTC. Amino acids: CASSQDEQGPRETQYF. The genes are TRBV4-2 and TRBJ2-5; D is possibly TRBD1 (6 bases). CDR3 length: 16 residues. V was clipped by 0 bases and J by 5 bases, with 16 bases between them. Per the germline V gene, CDR1 is LGHNA and CDR2 is YNFKEQ.

At least ten counts were recorded for this clonotype. V usage is TRBV5-1 and J usage is TRBJ2-4, with a possible D match to TRBD1 (5 bases). Germline lookup yields CDR1 SGHRS and CDR2 YFSETQ. V gave up 2 bases and J gave up 3 bases, with 12 bases separating them. The CDR3 contains 15 residues. In DNA form, the CDR3 reads TGCGCCAGCAGCTTAGCAGGGCCCTACAAAAACATTCAGTACTTC. This sequence encodes CASSLAGPYKNIQYF.

This clonotype has a single count. This chain connects TRBV19 to TRBJ1-5; 9 bases are a match to TRBD1. The CDR3 totals 15 residues. The germline V gene has CDR1 LNHDA and CDR2 SQIVND (reference sequence). V lost 1 base and J lost 4; bases outside the gene matches: 2. Here the CDR3 reads CASSIGTGANQPQHF. The CDR3 nucleotides are TGTGCCAGTAGTATAGGGACAGGGGCGAATCAGCCCCAGCATTTT. Full variable domain (rest looked up from reference TRBV19 and TRBJ1-5): DGGITQSPKYLFRKEGQNVTLSCEQNLNHDAMYWYRQDPGQGLRLIYYSQIVNDFQKGDIAEGYSVSREKKESFPLTVTSAQKNPTAFYLCASSIGTGANQPQHFGDGTRLSIL.

This clonotype was detected many times. V is TRBV7-3 and J is TRBJ2-1; D is possibly TRBD1 (5 bases). The V gene's germline CDR1 is SGHTA and CDR2 FQGTGA. The CDR3 has 13 amino acids. V lost 4 bases, J lost 7 bases, and 11 bases lay in between. The CDR3 DNA is TGTGCCAGCAGCTCATATAGGACAAATGAGCAGTTCTTC. Translating gives CASSSYRTNEQFF.

This clonotype was counted many times. The chain joins TRBV20-1 to TRBJ1-6, with no clear D. This CDR3 has 15 residues. Per germline, CDR1 DFQATT and CDR2 SNEGSKA (reference sequence). Trimming pared 5 bases from V and 0 bases from J, leaving 11 bases between. The CDR3 protein is CSALGPGSYNSPLHF. The CDR3 nucleotides are TGCAGTGCTCTCGGACCTGGCTCCTATAATTCACCCCTCCACTTT.

About this clonotype: A much larger clone lies one base from this, so it may be a read error. The chain is built from TRBV12-3 or TRBV12-4 and TRBJ2-7; 7 bases match TRBD2. The CDR3 has 11 amino acids. In nucleotides, the CDR3 is TGTGCCAGCACTTTAAGCGGGAAGCAGTACTTC. As protein: CASTLSGKQYF.

Remarks on this clonotype: The germline gene is not matched at one end of the junction; a read error may be the cause. This chain uses TRBV7-6 with TRBJ2-2, with TRBD2 matching over 8 bases. The CDR3 covers 15 residues. Germline assignment: CDR1 SGHVS and CDR2 FNYEAQ. CDR3 nucleotide sequence: TGTGCCAGCAGCTTACGCGGGGGGTATACCGGGGTGCTGTTTTTT. This gives the protein CASSLRGGYTGVLFF.

In its sample, this clonotype was seen many times. The V gene is TRBV12-3 or TRBV12-4, the J gene TRBJ2-7; D is perhaps TRBD2 (5 bases). The CDR3 is made up of 12 amino acids. Trimming cost V 6 bases and J 1 base, with 7 bases left between them. In DNA, the CDR3 is TGTGCCAGCAGCCCGGGGTCCTACGAGCAGTACTTC. This translates into CASSPGSYEQYF.

This clonotype came up a few times. The rearrangement links TRBV4-1 to TRBJ2-5; 9 bases align to TRBD2. Germline CDR1 and CDR2: MGHRA and YSYEKL. The trim removed 1 base at V and 3 bases at J, leaving 18 bases unmatched. This CDR3 contains 20 residues. The CDR3 reads CASSQVLPSRGSGSKETQYF. CDR3 DNA: TGCGCCAGCAGCCAAGTACTCCCTTCTCGGGGTAGCGGGAGCAAAGAGACCCAGTACTTC.

This clonotype has only a few counts. The V and J genes are TRBV6-2 or TRBV6-3 and TRBJ1-1; 8 positions match TRBD1. The CDR3 runs 14 residues. V was pared by 4 bases and J by 2 bases, with 3 bases of the junction left unmatched. Germline-derived CDR1 and CDR2 are MNHEY and SVGEGT. CDR3: CASSWGQANTEAFF. For the CDR3, the DNA is TGTGCCAGCAGTTGGGGACAGGCAAACACTGAAGCTTTCTTT.

This clonotype has at least ten counts. The V gene is TRBV11-2, the J gene TRBJ2-7; D is possibly TRBD1 (6 bases). Germline V gene lookup returns CDR1 SGHAT and CDR2 FQNNGV. There are 15 residues in the CDR3. V gave up 4 bases and J gave up 0 bases, with 13 bases separating them. This CDR3 reads CASSSRGEVSYEQYF. The CDR3 nucleotides read TGTGCCAGCAGCTCCAGGGGAGAGGTCTCCTACGAGCAGTACTTC.

In this sample, this clonotype turned up many times. This sequence joins TRBV4-2 and TRBJ2-5; a possible D gene is TRBD2 (6 bases). The CDR3 contains 15 residues. Per germline, CDR1 LGHNA and CDR2 YNFKEQ. The germline V and J ends were trimmed by 4 bases and 4 bases, with 16 bases remaining between them. DNA for the CDR3: TGTGCCAGCAGCCCCAGACTAGACGGTACAGAGACCCAGTACTTC. Its translation is CASSPRLDGTETQYF.

As concerns this clonotype: This sequence may be a read error, since a much larger clone differs from it by one base. This rearrangement joins TRBV10-2 to TRBJ2-7; TRBD2 matches 14 bases. This CDR3 has 15 amino acids. The V gene's germline CDR1 is WSHSY and CDR2 SAAADI. CDR3 bases: TGCGCCAGCACCGGGACTAGCGGGAGCTCCCACGAGCAGTACTTC. It codes for CASTGTSGSSHEQYF.

This clonotype was counted at least ten times. The V and J genes are TRBV6-1 and TRBJ2-2; possible D gene TRBD2, 6 bases. Between the trimmed V and J ends, which lost 4 bases and 0 bases, there was a span of 9 bases. Per the germline V gene, CDR1 is MNHNS and CDR2 is SASEGT. This CDR3 spans 15 amino acids. The CDR3 DNA sequence: TGTGCCAGCAGTGCCCTAGCGACGAACACCGGGGAGCTGTTTTTT. Translating it yields CASSALATNTGELFF.

The table lists this clonotype with many counts. This sequence joins TRBV5-1 and TRBJ1-4; D perhaps matches TRBD1 (5 bases). V shed 4 bases and J shed 12 bases, with 19 bases lying between them. This CDR3 has 14 residues. The germline gives CDR1 SGHRS, CDR2 YFSETQ. CDR3 nucleotides: TGCGCCAGCAGCCCGGACCCTAACCGGGGGGAACTGTTTTTT. It encodes CASSPDPNRGELFF.

This clonotype was seen many times. The J gene is TRBJ2-3, the V gene TRBV11-2; 8 nucleotides align to TRBD2. CDR1 and CDR2 from the germline V gene are SGHAT and FQNNGV. The CDR3 runs 15 residues. V lost 7 bases, J lost 2 bases, and 8 bases stayed unmatched. CDR3 amino acids: CASTNRGGYTDTQYF. The CDR3 region has the DNA TGTGCCAGCACCAATCGGGGGGGATACACAGATACGCAGTATTTT.

This clonotype has at least ten counts. The V call is TRBV11-2, the J call TRBJ2-6; D is ambiguous. V lost 1 base and J 0 bases, leaving 4 bases between the germline ends. CDR3 size: 15 residues. Germline V gene lookup returns CDR1 SGHAT and CDR2 FQNNGV. The CDR3 bases are TGTGCCAGCAGCTTAGTGGGCTCTGGGGCCAACGTCCTGACTTTC. Residues: CASSLVGSGANVLTF.

This clonotype was counted many times. The J gene is TRBJ1-5, the V gene TRBV5-5; D is perhaps TRBD1 (5 bases). CDR1 and CDR2 from the germline V gene are SGHKS and YYEKEE (reference sequence). The V gene lost 7 bases and the J gene lost 6 bases, with 17 bases spanning the gap. This CDR3 has 14 residues. This chain's CDR3 is CASSRGGYSQPQHF. The CDR3 coding sequence is TGTGCCAGCTCGAGGGGAGGGTACAGTCAGCCCCAGCATTTT.

This clonotype was counted between two and nine times. V is TRBV18 and J is TRBJ1-1, with 7 bases aligning to TRBD1. Germline V gene lookup returns CDR1 KGHSH and CDR2 LQKENI. The CDR3 runs 16 residues. V gave up 3 bases and J gave up 5 bases; unmatched junction bases: 12. For the CDR3, the DNA is TGTGCCAGCTCACCGGTGACAGGGTTGGGTGATACTGAAGCTTTCTTT. Amino acid sequence: CASSPVTGLGDTEAFF.

DNA of the CDR3: TGTGCCTTCTCCCTTTGGGACATCCTAGCGGGGACCCGCACAGATACGCAGTATTTT. Translating it yields CAFSLWDILAGTRTDTQYF. The chain joins TRBV3-1 to TRBJ2-3; 9 bases are shared with TRBD2. Trimming cost V 11 bases and J 1 base; bases outside gene matches: 22. Looked up from germline, CDR1 is LGHDT and CDR2 is YNNKEL (reference sequence). CDR3 length: 19 residues.

This clonotype was recorded many times. This chain links TRBV5-6 with TRBJ2-2; D is possibly TRBD1 or TRBD2 (5 bases each). Trimming stripped 6 bases from V and 6 bases from J, with 15 bases between. Germline assignment: CDR1 SGHDT and CDR2 YYEEEE. The CDR3 length is 14 residues. CDR3 residues: CASTWGFTSGELFF. The CDR3 coding sequence is TGTGCCAGCACGTGGGGGTTTACGTCCGGGGAGCTGTTTTTT. Drawing the rest from reference TRBV5-6 and TRBJ2-2, the complete variable domain is DAGVTQSPTHLIKTRGQQVTLRCSPKSGHDTVSWYQQALGQGPQFIFQYYEEEERQRGNFPDRFSGHQFPNYSSELNVNALLLGDSALYLCASTWGFTSGELFFGEGSRLTVL.

This clonotype was observed at least ten times. The chain carries TRBV5-1 and TRBJ2-2; D is ambiguous. This CDR3 has 15 amino acids. V gave up 3 bases and J gave up 0 bases, with 9 bases separating them. Germline-derived CDR1 and CDR2 are SGHRS and YFSETQ. The CDR3 loop is CASSYGRTNTGELFF. The DNA for the CDR3 is TGCGCCAGCAGCTATGGACGCACGAACACCGGGGAGCTGTTTTTT.

This clonotype was seen ten or more times. The chain joins TRBV5-6 to TRBJ2-5; D is possibly TRBD2 (5 bases). Trimming removed 3 bases from V and 3 bases from J, with 9 bases in between. The CDR3 loop spans 13 amino acids. The V gene's germline CDR1 is SGHDT and CDR2 YYEEEE. This CDR3 reads CASSYPGEETQYF. For the CDR3, the DNA is TGTGCCAGCAGCTATCCCGGGGAAGAGACCCAGTACTTC. The full variable domain, rest sourced from reference TRBV5-6 and TRBJ2-5, is DAGVTQSPTHLIKTRGQQVTLRCSPKSGHDTVSWYQQALGQGPQFIFQYYEEEERQRGNFPDRFSGHQFPNYSSELNVNALLLGDSALYLCASSYPGEETQYFGPGTRLLVL.

This clonotype occurred many times. V is TRBV5-1 and J is TRBJ2-1; D may be TRBD2 (6 bases). From germline, CDR1 is SGHRS and CDR2 YFSETQ. The CDR3 is made up of 16 amino acids. The V end lost 0 bases, the J end lost 0 bases, and 10 bases lay between the germline ends. The CDR3 reads CASSLAPTSSYNEQFF. CDR3 nucleotides: TGCGCCAGCAGCTTGGCCCCGACTAGCTCCTACAATGAGCAGTTCTTC.

This clonotype was counted ten times or more. This sequence joins TRBV4-1 and TRBJ2-5; D possibly corresponds to TRBD1 (5 bases). This CDR3 region has 16 residues. Trimming took 0 bases from V and 2 from J, leaving 13 bases between them. In germline, CDR1 is MGHRA, CDR2 YSYEKL. CDR3 bases: TGCGCCAGCAGCCAAGAATCTGCGACAGCACAAGAGACCCAGTACTTC. It codes for CASSQESATAQETQYF.